This T cell receptor beta chain was recorded in a study of metastatic and nonmetastatic thyroid tumors. The wider study: The authors compared repertoires across blood and tumor or nodule tissue from malignant and benign thyroid patients. Findings of the study overall: For both blood and tumor, malignant thyroid tumors reportedly showed significantly higher TCR beta diversity than benign nodules did.

This CDR3 spans 14 amino acids. CDR1 and CDR2 from the germline V gene are SGHVS and FNYEAQ. Trimming stripped 3 bases from V and 1 base from J, with 9 bases between. The entire patient cohort was treatment-naive prior to thyroid surgery. Via MiXCR, TCRdb re-called the PCR reads. The sample lists approximately 15,000 clones; approximately 12% were seen once. This clone has ten or more counts. Its target is unknown. The chain links TRBV7-6 to TRBJ1-1; maybe TRBD1 (5 bases). Input material: blood. The TCR comes from a female donor with papillary thyroid cancer or a benign thyroid nodule (not recorded which). Some clones in this sample may be carry-over from other donors' samples. CDR3 sequence (DNA): TGTGCCAGCAGCTTGGGACCTGGGAACACTGAAGCTTTCTTT. Protein: CASSLGPGNTEAFF.